This T cell receptor beta chain originates from a study of type 1 regulatory T cells. Of note for this clonotype: The antigen is unknown. A much larger clone sits a single nucleotide away, making a read error possible.

TCRdb reprocessed the reads via MiXCR and lists one record per CDR3 protein. The sample holds 20,000 or so distinct CDR3 sequences, roughly 45% seen once. The CDR3 is 14 residues long. Germline values: CDR1 SGHTA, CDR2 FQGNSA. The TCR sequence derives from a human donor in good health. V usage is TRBV7-2 and J usage is TRBJ2-3; no definite D call. Sequenced: cultured T cells, either the whole culture or a sorted T cell fraction (not recorded which). The CDR3 loop is CASSQSWVTDTRYF. The DNA for the CDR3 is TGTGCCAGCAGCCAGTCCTGGGTAACAGATACGCGGTATTTT. Full variable domain (missing parts from reference TRBV7-2 and TRBJ2-3): GAGVSQSPSNKVTEKGKDVELRCDPISGHTALYWYRQSLGQGLEFLIYFQGNSAPDKSGLPSDRFSAERTGGSVSTLTIQRTQQEDSAVYLCASSQSWVTDTRYFGPGTRLTVL.